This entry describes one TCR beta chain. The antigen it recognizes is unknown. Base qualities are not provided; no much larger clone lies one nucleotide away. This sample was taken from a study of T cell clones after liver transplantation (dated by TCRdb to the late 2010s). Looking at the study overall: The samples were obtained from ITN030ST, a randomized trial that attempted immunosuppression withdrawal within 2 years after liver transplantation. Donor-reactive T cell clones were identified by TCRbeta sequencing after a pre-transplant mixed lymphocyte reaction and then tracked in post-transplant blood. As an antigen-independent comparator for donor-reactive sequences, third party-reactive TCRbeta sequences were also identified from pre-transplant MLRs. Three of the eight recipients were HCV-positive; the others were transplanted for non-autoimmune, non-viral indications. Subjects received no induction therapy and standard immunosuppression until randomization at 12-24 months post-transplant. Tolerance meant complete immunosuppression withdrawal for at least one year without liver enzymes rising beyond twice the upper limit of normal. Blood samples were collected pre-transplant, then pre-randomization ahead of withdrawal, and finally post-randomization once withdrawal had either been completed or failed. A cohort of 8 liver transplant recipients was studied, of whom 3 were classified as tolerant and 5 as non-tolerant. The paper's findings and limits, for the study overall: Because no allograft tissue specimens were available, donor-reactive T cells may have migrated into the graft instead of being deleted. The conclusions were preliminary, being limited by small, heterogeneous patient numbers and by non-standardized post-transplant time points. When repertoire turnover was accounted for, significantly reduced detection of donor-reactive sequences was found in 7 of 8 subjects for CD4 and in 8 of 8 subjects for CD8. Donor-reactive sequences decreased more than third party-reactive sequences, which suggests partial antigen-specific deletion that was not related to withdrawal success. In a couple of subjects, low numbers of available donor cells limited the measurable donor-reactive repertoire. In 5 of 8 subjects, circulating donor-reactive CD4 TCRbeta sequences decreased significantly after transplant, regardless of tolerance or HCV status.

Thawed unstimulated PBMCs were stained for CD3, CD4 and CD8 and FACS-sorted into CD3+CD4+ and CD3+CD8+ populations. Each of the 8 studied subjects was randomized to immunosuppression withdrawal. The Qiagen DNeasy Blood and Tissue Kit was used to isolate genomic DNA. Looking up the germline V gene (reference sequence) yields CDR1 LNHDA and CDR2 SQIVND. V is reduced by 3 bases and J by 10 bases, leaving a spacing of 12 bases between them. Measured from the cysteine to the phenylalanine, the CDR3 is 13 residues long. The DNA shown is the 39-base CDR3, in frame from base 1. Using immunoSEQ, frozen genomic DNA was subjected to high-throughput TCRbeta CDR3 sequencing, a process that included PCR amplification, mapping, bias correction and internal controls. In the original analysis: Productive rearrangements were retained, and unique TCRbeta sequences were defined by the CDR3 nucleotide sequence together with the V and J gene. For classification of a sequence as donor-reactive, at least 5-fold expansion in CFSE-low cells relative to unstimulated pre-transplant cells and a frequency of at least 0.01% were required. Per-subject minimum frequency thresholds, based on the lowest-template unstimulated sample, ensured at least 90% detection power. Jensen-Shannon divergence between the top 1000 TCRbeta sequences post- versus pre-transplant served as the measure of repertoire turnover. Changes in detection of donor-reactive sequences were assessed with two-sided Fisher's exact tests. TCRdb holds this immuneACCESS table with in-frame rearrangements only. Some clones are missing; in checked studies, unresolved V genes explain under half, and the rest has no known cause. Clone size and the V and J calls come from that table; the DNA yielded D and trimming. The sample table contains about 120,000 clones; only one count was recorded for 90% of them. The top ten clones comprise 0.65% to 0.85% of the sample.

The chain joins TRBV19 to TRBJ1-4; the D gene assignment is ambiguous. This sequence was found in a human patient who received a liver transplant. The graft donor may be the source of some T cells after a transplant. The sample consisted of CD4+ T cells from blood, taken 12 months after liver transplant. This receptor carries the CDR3 CASSIPGLGKLFF. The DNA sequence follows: TGTGCCAGTAGTATTCCGGGGTTGGGAAAACTGTTTTTT.